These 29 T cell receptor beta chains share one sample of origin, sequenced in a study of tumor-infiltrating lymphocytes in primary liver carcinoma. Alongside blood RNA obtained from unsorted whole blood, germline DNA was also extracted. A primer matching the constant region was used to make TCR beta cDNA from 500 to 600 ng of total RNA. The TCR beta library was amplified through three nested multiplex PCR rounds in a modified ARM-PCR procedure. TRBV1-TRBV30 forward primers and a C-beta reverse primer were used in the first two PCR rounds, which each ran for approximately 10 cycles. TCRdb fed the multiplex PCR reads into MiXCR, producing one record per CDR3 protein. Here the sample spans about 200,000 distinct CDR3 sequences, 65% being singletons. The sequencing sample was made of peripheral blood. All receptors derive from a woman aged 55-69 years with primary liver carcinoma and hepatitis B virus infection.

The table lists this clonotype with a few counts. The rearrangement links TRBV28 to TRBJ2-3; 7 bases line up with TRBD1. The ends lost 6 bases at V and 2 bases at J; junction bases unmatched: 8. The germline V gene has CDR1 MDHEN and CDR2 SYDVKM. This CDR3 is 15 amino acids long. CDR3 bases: TGTGCCAGCAGATTAACACAGGGGAACACAGATACGCAGTATTTT. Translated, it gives CASRLTQGNTDTQYF.

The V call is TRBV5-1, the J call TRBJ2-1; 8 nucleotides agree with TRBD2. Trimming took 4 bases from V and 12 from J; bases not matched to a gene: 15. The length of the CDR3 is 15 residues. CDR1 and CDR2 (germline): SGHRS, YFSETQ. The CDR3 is CASSPGTSGTGGQFF. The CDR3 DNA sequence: TGCGCCAGCAGCCCCGGGACTAGTGGGACCGGTGGGCAGTTCTTC.

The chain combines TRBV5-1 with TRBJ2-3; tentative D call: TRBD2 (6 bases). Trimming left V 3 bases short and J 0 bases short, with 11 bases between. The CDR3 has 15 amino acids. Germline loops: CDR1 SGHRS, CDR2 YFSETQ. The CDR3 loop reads CASSWKLASTDTQYF. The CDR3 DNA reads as TGCGCCAGCAGCTGGAAACTAGCTAGCACAGATACGCAGTATTTT.

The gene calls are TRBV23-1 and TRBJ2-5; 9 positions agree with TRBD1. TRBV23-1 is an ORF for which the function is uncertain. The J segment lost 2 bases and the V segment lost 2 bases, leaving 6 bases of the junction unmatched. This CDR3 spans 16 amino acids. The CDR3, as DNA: TGCGCCAGCAGTCAAGCCCGGACAGGGGTACAAGAGACCCAGTACTTC. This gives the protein CASSQARTGVQETQYF.

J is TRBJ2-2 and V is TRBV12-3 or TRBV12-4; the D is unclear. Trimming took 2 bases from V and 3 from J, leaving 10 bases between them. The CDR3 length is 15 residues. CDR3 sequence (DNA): TGTGCCAGCAGTTTACCTCGGTCATACACCGGGGAGCTGTTTTTT. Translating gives CASSLPRSYTGELFF.

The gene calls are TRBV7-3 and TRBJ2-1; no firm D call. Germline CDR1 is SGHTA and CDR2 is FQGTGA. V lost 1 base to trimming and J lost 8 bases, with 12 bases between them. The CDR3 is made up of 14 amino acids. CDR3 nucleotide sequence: TGTGCCAGCAGCTTAAGGGGTGTGTTGGATGAGCAGTTCTTC. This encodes CASSLRGVLDEQFF.

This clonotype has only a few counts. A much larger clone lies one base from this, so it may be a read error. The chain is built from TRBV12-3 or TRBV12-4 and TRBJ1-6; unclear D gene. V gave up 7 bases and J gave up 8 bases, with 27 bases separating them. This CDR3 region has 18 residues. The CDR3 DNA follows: TGTGCCAGCAATTTGACTATGGGGATAGTGCCCCCGGATTCACCCCTCCACTTT. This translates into CASNLTMGIVPPDSPLHF.

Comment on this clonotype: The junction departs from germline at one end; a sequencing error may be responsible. CDR3 nucleotides: TGTGCCAGCAGCCAAACCGTGGGGCGTGACGGAGATAAGCAGTATTTT. Amino acid sequence: CASSQTVGRDGDKQYF. The chain recombines TRBV4-2 with TRBJ2-3; TRBD1 is a possible D gene (5 bases). The CDR3 totals 16 residues. Germline lookup yields CDR1 LGHNA and CDR2 YNFKEQ.

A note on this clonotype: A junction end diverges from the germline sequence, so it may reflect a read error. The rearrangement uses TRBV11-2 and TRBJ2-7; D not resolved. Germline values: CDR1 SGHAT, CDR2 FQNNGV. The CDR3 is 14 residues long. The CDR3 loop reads CANSPDFHLGEQYF. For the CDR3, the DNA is TGTGCCAACAGCCCAGATTTCCATCTGGGCGAGCAGTACTTC.

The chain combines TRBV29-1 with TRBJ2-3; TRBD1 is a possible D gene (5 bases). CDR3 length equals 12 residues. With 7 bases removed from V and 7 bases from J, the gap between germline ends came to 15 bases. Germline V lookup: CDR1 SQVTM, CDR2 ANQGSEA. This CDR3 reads CSATGQGNTQYF. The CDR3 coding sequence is TGCAGCGCCACGGGTCAGGGAAATACGCAGTATTTT.

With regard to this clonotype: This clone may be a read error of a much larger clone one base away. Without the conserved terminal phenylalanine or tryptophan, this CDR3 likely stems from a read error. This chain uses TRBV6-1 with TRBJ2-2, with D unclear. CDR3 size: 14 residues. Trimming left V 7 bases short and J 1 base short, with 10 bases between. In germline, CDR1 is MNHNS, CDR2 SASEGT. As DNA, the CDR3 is TGTGCCAGCATCAGAGTTGTGAACACCGGGGAGCTGTTTTCT. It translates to CASIRVVNTGELFS.

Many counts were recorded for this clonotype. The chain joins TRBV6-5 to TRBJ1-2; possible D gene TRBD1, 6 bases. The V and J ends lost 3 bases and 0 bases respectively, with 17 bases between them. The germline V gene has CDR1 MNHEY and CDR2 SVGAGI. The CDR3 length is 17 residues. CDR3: CASSYQGTHWSNYGYTF. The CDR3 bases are TGTGCCAGCAGTTATCAGGGGACGCATTGGTCTAACTATGGCTACACCTTC.

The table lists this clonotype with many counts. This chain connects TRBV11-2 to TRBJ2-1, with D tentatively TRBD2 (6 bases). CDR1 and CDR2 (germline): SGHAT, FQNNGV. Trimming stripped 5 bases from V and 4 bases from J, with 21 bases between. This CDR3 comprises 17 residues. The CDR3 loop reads CASSPLLLAGTYNEQFF. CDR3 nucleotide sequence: TGTGCCAGCAGCCCCCTCCTCCTGGCGGGAACTTACAATGAGCAGTTCTTC.

The CDR3 DNA reads as TGCATGGGATCTATCACAGATACGCAGTATTTT. Its translation: CMGSITDTQYF. The chain is built from TRBV29-1 and TRBJ2-3; D remains unclear. This CDR3 comprises 11 residues. Per the germline V gene, CDR1 is SQVTM and CDR2 is ANQGSEA.

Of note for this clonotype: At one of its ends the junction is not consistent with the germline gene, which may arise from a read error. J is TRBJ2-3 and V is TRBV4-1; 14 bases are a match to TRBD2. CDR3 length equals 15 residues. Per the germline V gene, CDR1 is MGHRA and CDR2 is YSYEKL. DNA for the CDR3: TGCGCCAGCAGCCTCGGACTAGCGGGAGGAGATGCGCAGTATTTC. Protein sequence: CASSLGLAGGDAQYF.

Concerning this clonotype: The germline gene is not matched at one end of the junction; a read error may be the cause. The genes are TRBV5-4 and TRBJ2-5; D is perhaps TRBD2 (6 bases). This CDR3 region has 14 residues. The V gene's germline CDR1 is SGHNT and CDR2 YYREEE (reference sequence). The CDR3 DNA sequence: TGTGCCAGCAGCTATAGCGGAGGAAGGGAGACCCAGTACTTT. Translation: CASSYSGGRETQYF.

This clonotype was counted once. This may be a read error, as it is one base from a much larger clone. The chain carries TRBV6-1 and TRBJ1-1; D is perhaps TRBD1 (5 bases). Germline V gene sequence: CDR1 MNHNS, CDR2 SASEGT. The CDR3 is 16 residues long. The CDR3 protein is CASSRKTERMNTEASF. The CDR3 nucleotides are TGTGCCAGCAGCAGAAAGACAGAAAGAATGAACACTGAAGCTTCCTTT.

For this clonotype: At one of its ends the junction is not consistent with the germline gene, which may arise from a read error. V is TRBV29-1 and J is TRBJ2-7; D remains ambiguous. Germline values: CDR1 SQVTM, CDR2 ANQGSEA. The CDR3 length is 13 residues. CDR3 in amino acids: CSVGWVIGYGQYF. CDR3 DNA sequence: TGCAGCGTTGGATGGGTTATTGGGTACGGGCAGTATTTC.

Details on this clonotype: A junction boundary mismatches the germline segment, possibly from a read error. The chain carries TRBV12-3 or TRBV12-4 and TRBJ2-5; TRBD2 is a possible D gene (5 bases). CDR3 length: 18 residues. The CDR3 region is CANSYGLQANPLVETQYF. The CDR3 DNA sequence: TGTGCCAACAGTTACGGACTCCAAGCCAATCCTTTGGTCGAGACCCAGTATTTC.

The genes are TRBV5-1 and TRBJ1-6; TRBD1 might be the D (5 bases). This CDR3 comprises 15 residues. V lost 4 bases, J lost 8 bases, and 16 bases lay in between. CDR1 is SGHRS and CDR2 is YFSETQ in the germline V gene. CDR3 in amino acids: CASSVGGIGDSPLHF. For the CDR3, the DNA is TGCGCCAGCAGCGTTGGAGGGATAGGGGATTCACCCCTCCACTTT.

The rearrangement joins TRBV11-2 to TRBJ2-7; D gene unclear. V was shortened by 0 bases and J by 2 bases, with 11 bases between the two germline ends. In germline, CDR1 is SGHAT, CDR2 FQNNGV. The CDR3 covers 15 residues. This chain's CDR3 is CASSLDFWSTYEQYF. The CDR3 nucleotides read TGTGCCAGCAGCTTAGATTTCTGGAGCACCTACGAGCAGTACTTC. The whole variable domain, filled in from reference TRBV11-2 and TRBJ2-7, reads EAGVAQSPRYKIIEKRQSVAFWCNPISGHATLYWYQQILGQGPKLLIQFQNNGVVDDSQLPKDRFSAERLKGVDSTLKIQPAKLEDSAVYLCASSLDFWSTYEQYFGPGTRLTVT.

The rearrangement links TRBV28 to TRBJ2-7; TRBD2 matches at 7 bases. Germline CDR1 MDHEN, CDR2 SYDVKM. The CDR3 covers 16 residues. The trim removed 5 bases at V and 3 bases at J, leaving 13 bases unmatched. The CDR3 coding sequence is TGTGCCAGCAGTCCCTTTTTAACTAGCGTCGACTACGAGCAGTACTTC. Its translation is CASSPFLTSVDYEQYF.

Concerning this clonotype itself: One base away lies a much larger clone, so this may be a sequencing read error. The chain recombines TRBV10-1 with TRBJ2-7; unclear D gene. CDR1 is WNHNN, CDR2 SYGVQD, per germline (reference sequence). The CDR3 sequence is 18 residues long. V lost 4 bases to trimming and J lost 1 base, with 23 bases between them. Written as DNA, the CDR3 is TGCGCCAGCAGTGTGAATCGAACAAACCCACCAAGGTCCTACGAGCAGTACTTC. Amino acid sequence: CASSVNRTNPPRSYEQYF.

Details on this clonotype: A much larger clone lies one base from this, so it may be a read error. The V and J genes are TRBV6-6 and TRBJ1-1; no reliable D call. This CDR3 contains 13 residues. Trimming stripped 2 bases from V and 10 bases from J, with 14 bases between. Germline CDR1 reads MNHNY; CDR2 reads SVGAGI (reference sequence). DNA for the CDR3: TGTGCCAGCAGTTACACCCCGAAAGGGTCAGCTTTCTTT. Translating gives CASSYTPKGSAFF.

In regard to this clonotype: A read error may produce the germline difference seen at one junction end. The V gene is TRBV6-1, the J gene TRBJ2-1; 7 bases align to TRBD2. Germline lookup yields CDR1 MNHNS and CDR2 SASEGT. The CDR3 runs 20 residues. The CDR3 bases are TGTGTCAGCAGTGAGGCGCGGGGGACCCCAGGTCTTAAACGGTACAATGAGCAGTTCTTC. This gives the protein CVSSEARGTPGLKRYNEQFF.

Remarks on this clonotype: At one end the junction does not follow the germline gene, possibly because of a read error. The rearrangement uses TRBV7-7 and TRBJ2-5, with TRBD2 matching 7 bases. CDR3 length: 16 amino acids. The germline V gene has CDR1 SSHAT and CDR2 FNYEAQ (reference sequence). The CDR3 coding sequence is TGTGCTAGCAGCTTAGGACTAGTGGGAAAGATAGAGACCCAGTACTTC. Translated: CASSLGLVGKIETQYF. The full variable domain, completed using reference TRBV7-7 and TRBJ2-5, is GAGVSQSPRYKVTKRGQDVTLRCDPISSHATLYWYQQALGQGPEFLTYFNYEAQPDKSGLPSDRFSAERPEGSISTLTIQRTEQRDSAMYRCASSLGLVGKIETQYFGPGTRLLVL.

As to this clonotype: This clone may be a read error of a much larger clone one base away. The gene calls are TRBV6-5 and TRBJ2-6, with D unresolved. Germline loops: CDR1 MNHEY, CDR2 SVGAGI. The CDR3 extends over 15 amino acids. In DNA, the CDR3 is TGTACCAGCAGTTACGACCGGCCTGGGGCCAACGTCCTGACTTTC. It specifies CTSSYDRPGANVLTF.

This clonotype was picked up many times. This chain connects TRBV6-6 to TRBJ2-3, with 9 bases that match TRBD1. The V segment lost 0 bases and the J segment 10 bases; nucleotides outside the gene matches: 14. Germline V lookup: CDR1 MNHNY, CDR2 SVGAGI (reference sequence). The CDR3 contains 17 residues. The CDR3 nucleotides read TGTGCCAGCAGTTACTCGGACCCGACAGGGGGAAAGGTGGCGCAGTATTTT. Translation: CASSYSDPTGGKVAQYF.

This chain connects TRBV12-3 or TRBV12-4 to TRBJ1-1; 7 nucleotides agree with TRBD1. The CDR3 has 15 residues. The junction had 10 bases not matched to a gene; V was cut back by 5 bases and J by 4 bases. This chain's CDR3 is CASSPTGCLATEAFF. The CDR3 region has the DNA TGTGCCAGCAGTCCGACAGGGTGTTTGGCCACTGAAGCTTTCTTT.